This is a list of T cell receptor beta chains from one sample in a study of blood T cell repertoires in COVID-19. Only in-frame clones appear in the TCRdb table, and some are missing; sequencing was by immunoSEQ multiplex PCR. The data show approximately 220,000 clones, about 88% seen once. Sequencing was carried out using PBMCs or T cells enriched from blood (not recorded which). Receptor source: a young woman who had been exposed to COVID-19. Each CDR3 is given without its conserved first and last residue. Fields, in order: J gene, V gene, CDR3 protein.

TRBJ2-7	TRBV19	VPSRKASSYEQY
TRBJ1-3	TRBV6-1	ASSEIMGHEFGNTIY
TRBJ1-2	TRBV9	ASSAQYRGNYGYT
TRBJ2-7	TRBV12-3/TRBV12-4	ASSFLGPYEQY
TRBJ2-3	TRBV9	ASSRGAGTLDTQY
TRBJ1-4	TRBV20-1	SASRDREPNEKLF
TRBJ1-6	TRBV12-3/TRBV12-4	ASSRTGDSPLH
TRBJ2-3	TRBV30	AWRSRGNLPDTQY
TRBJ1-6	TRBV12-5	ASGLNSAAGGLNSPLH
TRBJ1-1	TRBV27	ASSAQRQGLTMMNTEAF
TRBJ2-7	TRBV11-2	ASSLDLADEQY